The rows below give T cell receptor beta chains drawn from one sample of a study of shared clonotypes between healthy human individuals. TCRdb's table, derived via immunoSEQ multiplex PCR, lists solely in-frame clones and lacks some. The sample yields about 1 million clones, 70% to 80% seen once. Sequencing input: memory CD4+ T cells sorted from blood. Source of these receptors: a young man in good health. The CDR3 runs from the conserved cysteine through the conserved F or W. Each record gives: CDR3 protein, CDR3 DNA, J gene, V gene, clone size, D gene. D genes are given only for firm matches. Rows may omit the clone size; those that give it use once, few, many or a size class.

CAISAGVSGSPLHF TGTGCCATCAGTGCAGGGGTATCGGGTTCACCCCTCCACTTT TRBJ1-6 TRBV10-3 NA NA
CASSPSYEQYF TGTGCCAGCAGCCCGTCCTACGAGCAGTACTTC TRBJ2-7 TRBV7-2 NA NA
CSVEAGVGTEAFF TGCAGCGTTGAAGCCGGGGTGGGCACTGAAGCTTTCTTT TRBJ1-1 TRBV29-1 NA NA
CASSEGGGHTEQFF TGTGCCAGCAGTGAGGGTGGAGGGCACACTGAGCAGTTCTTC TRBJ2-1 TRBV2 NA NA
CATLAGQSTEAFF TGTGCCACCTTGGCAGGGCAGTCCACTGAAGCTTTCTTT TRBJ1-1 TRBV6-6 NA NA
CASSYSIGGANVLTF TGTGCCAGCAGTTACTCGATAGGTGGGGCCAACGTCCTGACTTTC TRBJ2-6 TRBV6-5 many NA
CASSLVLNGAKGQSYEQYF TGTGCCAGCAGCTTAGTGTTGAACGGGGCCAAGGGACAGTCCTACGAGCAGTACTTC TRBJ2-7 TRBV7-3 NA TRBD1
CASSRTTAQGGANVLTF TGTGCCAGCAGCCGTACCACAGCCCAGGGGGGGGCCAACGTCCTGACTTTC TRBJ2-6 TRBV7-9 NA NA
CASGPRTGYGYTF TGTGCTAGTGGGCCCCGGACAGGGTACGGCTACACCTTC TRBJ1-2 TRBV12-5 NA TRBD1
CASSVGGGSDYGYTF TGTGCCAGCAGCGTGGGAGGGGGCTCGGACTATGGCTACACCTTC TRBJ1-2 TRBV9 NA TRBD1
CASRPGTSAYEQYF TGCGCCAGCAGACCCGGGACAAGCGCCTACGAGCAGTACTTC TRBJ2-7 TRBV5-1 NA NA
CASSYGDLPDEQFF TGTGCCAGCAGCTACGGGGACTTGCCCGATGAGCAGTTCTTC TRBJ2-1 TRBV11-3 NA NA
CASSASGPESGFF TGTGCCAGCAGCGCTTCAGGCCCCGAGTCTGGTTTCTTT TRBJ1-1 TRBV5-4 NA NA
CASSLGLDRLNTEAFF TGTGCCAGCAGCTTGGGACTTGACAGACTGAACACTGAAGCTTTCTTT TRBJ1-1 TRBV9 few NA
CASSDASGGQETQYF TGTGCCAGCAGTGATGCTAGCGGGGGACAAGAGACCCAGTACTTC TRBJ2-5 TRBV2 few TRBD2
CASSPSHGDGETQYF TGTGCCAGCTCACCATCACACGGGGATGGAGAGACCCAGTACTTC TRBJ2-5 TRBV18 once NA
CASRTGGYSYGYTF TGTGCCAGCAGGACAGGGGGCTATTCCTATGGCTACACCTTC TRBJ1-2 TRBV6-5 NA TRBD1
CASSEAIRGTDTQYF TGCGCCAGCAGTGAGGCTATAAGAGGCACAGATACGCAGTATTTT TRBJ2-3 TRBV10-2 NA NA
CTSSQYEQGSYGYTF TGCACCAGCAGCCAATACGAACAGGGAAGCTATGGCTACACCTTC TRBJ1-2 TRBV1 NA NA
CASSQANTGYEQYF TGTGCCAGCAGCCAGGCCAACACAGGCTACGAGCAGTACTTC TRBJ2-7 TRBV4-2 many NA
CASSFEAGSSYNEQFF TGTGCCAGCAGTTTTGAGGCGGGGAGCTCCTACAATGAGCAGTTCTTC TRBJ2-1 TRBV27 NA NA
CASSLQGASYNSPLHF TGTGCCAGCAGTTTACAGGGGGCCTCCTATAATTCACCCCTCCACTTT TRBJ1-6 TRBV27 NA TRBD1
CAWIGRVRHTEAFF TGTGCCTGGATTGGGAGGGTACGACACACTGAAGCTTTCTTT TRBJ1-1 TRBV30 NA NA
CASRRMAYEQYF TGTGCCAGCCGCCGCATGGCTTACGAGCAGTACTTC TRBJ2-7 TRBV2 NA NA